This TCR beta chain appears in the sequencing data of a study of T cell repertoires in cytomegalovirus infection. Background on the study: Recently identified HLA-C-restricted CMV epitopes and well-studied HLA-B-restricted CMV epitopes were used by the study. TCR beta signatures that were public indicated CMV infection and matching HLA type.

In regard to this clonotype: Antigen unknown.

TCRdb called the reads again in MiXCR, with one record for every CDR3 protein. In the table there are fewer than 650,000 distinct CDR3 sequences, 40% of which are singletons. CDR1 SQVTM and CDR2 ANQGSEA come from the germline V gene. The CDR3 consists of 12 residues. The V end lost 7 bases, the J end lost 7 bases, and 16 bases lay between the germline ends. General study points: Clonotypes of TCR beta that were HLA-C-restricted and CMV-specific dominated the ex vivo response. Individuals carrying CMV plus the relevant HLA were identified by cumulative frequency of public TCR beta families.

The starting material was cultured PBMCs, obtained from culture after CMV antigen stimulation. The J gene is TRBJ1-1, the V gene TRBV29-1; a weak D match, TRBD1 (6 bases). The receptor comes from a human donor in good health (CMV status not recorded). Some clones in this sample may be carry-over from other donors' samples. CDR3 protein: CSAQPGAVEAFF. As DNA, the CDR3 is TGCAGCGCCCAGCCGGGGGCGGTTGAAGCTTTCTTT. The full variable domain, completed using reference TRBV29-1 and TRBJ1-1, is SAVISQKPSRDICQRGTSLTIQCQVDSQVTMMFWYRQQPGQSLTLIATANQGSEATYESGFVIDKFPISRPNLTFSTLTVSNMSPEDSSIYLCSAQPGAVEAFFGQGTRLTVV.